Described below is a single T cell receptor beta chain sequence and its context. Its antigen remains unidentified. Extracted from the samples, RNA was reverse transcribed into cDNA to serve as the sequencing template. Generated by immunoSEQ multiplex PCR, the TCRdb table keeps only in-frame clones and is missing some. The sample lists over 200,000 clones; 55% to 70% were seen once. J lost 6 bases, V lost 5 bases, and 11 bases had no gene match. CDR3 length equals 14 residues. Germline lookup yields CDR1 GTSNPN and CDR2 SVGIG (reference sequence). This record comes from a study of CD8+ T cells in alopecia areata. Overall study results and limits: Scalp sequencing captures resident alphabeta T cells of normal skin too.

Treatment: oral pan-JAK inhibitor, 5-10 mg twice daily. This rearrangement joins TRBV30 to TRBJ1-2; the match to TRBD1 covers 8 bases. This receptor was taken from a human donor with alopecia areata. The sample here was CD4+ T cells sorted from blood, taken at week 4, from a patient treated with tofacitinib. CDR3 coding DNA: TGTGCCTGGCTTAAGGGACAGGCGATCGATGGCTACACCTTC. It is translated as CAWLKGQAIDGYTF. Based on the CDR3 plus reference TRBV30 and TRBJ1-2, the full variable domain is SQTIHQWPATLVQPVGSPLSLECTVEGTSNPNLYWYRQAAGRGLQLLFYSVGIGQISSEVPQNLSASRPQDRQFILSSKKLLLSDSGFYLCAWLKGQAIDGYTFGSGTRLTVV.